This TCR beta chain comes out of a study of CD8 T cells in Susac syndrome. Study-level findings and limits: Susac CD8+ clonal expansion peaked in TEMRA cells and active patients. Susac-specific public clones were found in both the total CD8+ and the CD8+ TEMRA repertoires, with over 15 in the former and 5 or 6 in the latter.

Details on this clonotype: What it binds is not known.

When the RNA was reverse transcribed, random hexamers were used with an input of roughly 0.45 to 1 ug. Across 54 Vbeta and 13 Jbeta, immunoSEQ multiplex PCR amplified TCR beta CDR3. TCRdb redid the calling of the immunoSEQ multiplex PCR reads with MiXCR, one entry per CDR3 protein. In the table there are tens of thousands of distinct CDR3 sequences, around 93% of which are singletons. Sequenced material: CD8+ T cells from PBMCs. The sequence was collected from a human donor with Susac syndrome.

This CDR3 is CASSLRENYEQYF. The CDR3 DNA follows: TGTGCCAGCAGCTTACGGGAAAACTACGAGCAGTACTTC. V gene TRBV7-9 combines with J gene TRBJ2-7; TRBD2 is a possible D gene (5 bases). This CDR3 comprises 13 residues. The V gene's germline CDR1 is SEHNR and CDR2 FQNEAQ (reference sequence). V lost 2 bases, J lost 3 bases, and 8 bases lay in between.